The rows below give T cell receptor beta chains drawn from one sample of a study of human versus mouse CDR3 diversity and MHC coevolution. The repertoire was sequenced with immunoSEQ multiplex PCR; TCRdb's copy has only in-frame clones and lacks some. The sample records fewer than 80,000 clones, about nine tenths being singletons. Material: naive CD4+ T cells from blood. The receptors derive from a person aged 30 to 70 in good health. CDR3s include the opening cysteine and the closing phenylalanine or tryptophan. A D gene is named only where the DNA matches it firmly. Where a row states a size, it is once, few, many or the class of an expanded clone; other rows omit it.

v_gene: TRBV10-3; d_gene: TRBD1; j_gene: TRBJ2-7; abundance: few; CDR3nt: TGTGCCATCAGTGAGCAGGACAGGCGGACCGAGCAGTACTTC; CDR3aa: CAISEQDRRTEQYF
v_gene: TRBV12-5; d_gene: TRBD1; j_gene: TRBJ2-2; abundance: -; CDR3nt: TGTGCTAGTGGTTGGGACAGGGTTAACGCCGGGGAGCTGTTTTTT; CDR3aa: CASGWDRVNAGELFF
v_gene: TRBV7-9; d_gene: TRBD2; j_gene: TRBJ2-1; abundance: -; CDR3nt: TGTGCCAGCAGCAACCTACTAGCGGGGTACAATGAGCAGTTCTTC; CDR3aa: CASSNLLAGYNEQFF
v_gene: TRBV6-1; d_gene: TRBD2; j_gene: TRBJ2-3; abundance: -; CDR3nt: TGTGCCAGCAGGACTAGCGGGGGTAGCACAGATACGCAGTATTTT; CDR3aa: CASRTSGGSTDTQYF
v_gene: TRBV28; d_gene: TRBD1; j_gene: TRBJ2-2; abundance: -; CDR3nt: TGTGCCAGCAGCAGCGTCCTCGGACAGGGTTTCAGCTTCGGGGAGCTGTTTTTT; CDR3aa: CASSSVLGQGFSFGELFF
v_gene: TRBV11-2; d_gene: TRBD1; j_gene: TRBJ2-7; abundance: -; CDR3nt: TGTGCCAGCAGCCGTGCCATAGGGACAGGAATTTACGAGCAGTACTTC; CDR3aa: CASSRAIGTGIYEQYF
v_gene: TRBV7-2; d_gene: TRBD2; j_gene: TRBJ2-7; abundance: -; CDR3nt: TGTGCCAGCAGCCCGCGACTAGCGCTTAACGAGCAGTACTTC; CDR3aa: CASSPRLALNEQYF
v_gene: TRBV10-3; d_gene: -; j_gene: TRBJ1-2; abundance: few; CDR3nt: TGTGCCATCAGTGAGATGAGGGACTATGGCTACACCTTC; CDR3aa: CAISEMRDYGYTF
v_gene: TRBV5-1; d_gene: TRBD1; j_gene: TRBJ1-4; abundance: once; CDR3nt: TGCGCCAGCAGCTTGGTTGGACAGGGGACCGAAAAACTGTTTTTT; CDR3aa: CASSLVGQGTEKLFF
v_gene: TRBV18; d_gene: -; j_gene: TRBJ1-1; abundance: -; CDR3nt: TGTGCCAGCTCCCTCAGGGCCTCTTGGGGCACTGAAGCTTTCTTT; CDR3aa: CASSLRASWGTEAFF
v_gene: TRBV6-1; d_gene: TRBD1; j_gene: TRBJ1-5; abundance: once; CDR3nt: TGTGCCAGCACACGGGACAGGGGTTTAAATCAGCCCCAGCATTTT; CDR3aa: CASTRDRGLNQPQHF
v_gene: TRBV19; d_gene: TRBD2; j_gene: TRBJ2-1; abundance: -; CDR3nt: TGTGCCAGTAGTCCCCCCCTAGCGGCGAGGAGCAATGAGCAGTTCTTC; CDR3aa: CASSPPLAARSNEQFF
v_gene: TRBV6-1; d_gene: TRBD2; j_gene: TRBJ2-7; abundance: -; CDR3nt: TGTGCCAGCTTTTCTAGCGGAAGTCCCTACGAGCAGTACTTC; CDR3aa: CASFSSGSPYEQYF
v_gene: TRBV7-8; d_gene: TRBD2; j_gene: TRBJ2-1; abundance: -; CDR3nt: TGTGCCAGCAGCTTAGTTAGACTAGCAGACAATGAGCAGTTCTTC; CDR3aa: CASSLVRLADNEQFF
v_gene: TRBV4-1; d_gene: -; j_gene: TRBJ2-1; abundance: -; CDR3nt: TGCGCCAGCAGCCAAGTCCCAGGGGTGCGCAATGAGCAGTTCTTC; CDR3aa: CASSQVPGVRNEQFF
v_gene: TRBV29-1; d_gene: -; j_gene: TRBJ2-7; abundance: -; CDR3nt: TGCAGCGTTATCCCGGAGACCTACGAGCAGTACTTC; CDR3aa: CSVIPETYEQYF
v_gene: TRBV6-1; d_gene: -; j_gene: TRBJ1-2; abundance: -; CDR3nt: TGTGCCAGCAGTGAAGACAGGCTAAACTATGGCTACACCTTC; CDR3aa: CASSEDRLNYGYTF
v_gene: TRBV30; d_gene: TRBD2; j_gene: TRBJ2-5; abundance: -; CDR3nt: TGTGCCTGGAGTGTACTAGCGGGGGGAGAGACCCAGTACTTC; CDR3aa: CAWSVLAGGETQYF
v_gene: TRBV6-5; d_gene: TRBD1; j_gene: TRBJ2-7; abundance: -; CDR3nt: TGTGCCAGCAGTGACAGGGGGCGATCCTACGAGCAGTACTTC; CDR3aa: CASSDRGRSYEQYF
v_gene: TRBV27; d_gene: TRBD1; j_gene: TRBJ1-2; abundance: -; CDR3nt: TGTGCCAGCAGTTTATCGATACAGGGGATACACTATGGCTACACCTTC; CDR3aa: CASSLSIQGIHYGYTF
v_gene: TRBV11-2; d_gene: -; j_gene: TRBJ2-7; abundance: -; CDR3nt: TGTGCCAGCAGCTTAGTTACGAATCGGGCGACTAACTACGAGCAGTACTTC; CDR3aa: CASSLVTNRATNYEQYF
v_gene: TRBV11-2; d_gene: TRBD2; j_gene: TRBJ2-7; abundance: -; CDR3nt: TGTGCCAGCAGCTTAGGTGTAGCGGGAGGTTACTTC; CDR3aa: CASSLGVAGGYF
v_gene: TRBV27; d_gene: -; j_gene: TRBJ2-3; abundance: few; CDR3nt: TGTGCCAGCAGCCCCACCCCGCCCAGGAGCACAGATACGCAGTATTTT; CDR3aa: CASSPTPPRSTDTQYF
v_gene: TRBV28; d_gene: TRBD2; j_gene: TRBJ2-3; abundance: -; CDR3nt: TGTGCCAGCAGTTTACTAGCGGGGAGCACAGATACGCAGTATTTT; CDR3aa: CASSLLAGSTDTQYF
v_gene: TRBV5-1; d_gene: TRBD1; j_gene: TRBJ1-1; abundance: -; CDR3nt: TGCGCCAGCAGCTTGGACGGACAGGGGAACACTGAAGCTTTCTTT; CDR3aa: CASSLDGQGNTEAFF
v_gene: TRBV27; d_gene: -; j_gene: TRBJ2-3; abundance: -; CDR3nt: TGTGCCAGCAGTTTCCGACTTGTCACAGATACGCAGTATTTT; CDR3aa: CASSFRLVTDTQYF
v_gene: TRBV29-1; d_gene: -; j_gene: TRBJ2-2; abundance: -; CDR3nt: TGCAGCGTACGGTCCTCACGGGAGATAGGGGCGAACACCGGGGAGCTGTTTTTT; CDR3aa: CSVRSSREIGANTGELFF
v_gene: TRBV6-1; d_gene: -; j_gene: TRBJ1-1; abundance: -; CDR3nt: TGTGCCAGCAGTCCGATGAGGACATCCAACACTGAAGCTTTCTTT; CDR3aa: CASSPMRTSNTEAFF
v_gene: TRBV6-5; d_gene: TRBD1; j_gene: TRBJ1-4; abundance: -; CDR3nt: TGTGCCAGCAGGGCTGGGACAGTCAATGAAAAACTGTTTTTT; CDR3aa: CASRAGTVNEKLFF
v_gene: TRBV11-2; d_gene: TRBD1; j_gene: TRBJ1-6; abundance: once; CDR3nt: TGTGCCAGCAGCTTAGGACAGGGGCCCTCCGACTTT; CDR3aa: CASSLGQGPSDF
v_gene: TRBV27; d_gene: TRBD1; j_gene: TRBJ1-1; abundance: -; CDR3nt: TGTGCCAGCAGGGACAGGGGGCGTTGGACTGAAGCTTTCTTT; CDR3aa: CASRDRGRWTEAFF
v_gene: TRBV19; d_gene: -; j_gene: TRBJ2-2; abundance: -; CDR3nt: TGTGCCAGTAGTATACAGGCCGGGATGAACGGGGAGCTGTTTTTT; CDR3aa: CASSIQAGMNGELFF
v_gene: TRBV11-2; d_gene: -; j_gene: TRBJ2-7; abundance: -; CDR3nt: TGTGCCAGCAGCTTAGATCTGGTCAGTCCCTACGAGCAGTACTTC; CDR3aa: CASSLDLVSPYEQYF
v_gene: TRBV15; d_gene: TRBD1; j_gene: TRBJ1-2; abundance: -; CDR3nt: TGTGCCACCAGCAGAGAAGGACAGGGGGCAGGTGGCTACACCTTC; CDR3aa: CATSREGQGAGGYTF
v_gene: TRBV27; d_gene: TRBD1; j_gene: TRBJ2-1; abundance: -; CDR3nt: TGTGCCAGCAGTTTATCTACAGGGGTTGAGCAGTTCTTC; CDR3aa: CASSLSTGVEQFF
v_gene: TRBV30; d_gene: TRBD1; j_gene: TRBJ1-1; abundance: -; CDR3nt: TGTGCCCGCCTTGGGCAGGGGGGCTTAGGCACTGAAGCTTTCTTT; CDR3aa: CARLGQGGLGTEAFF
v_gene: TRBV18; d_gene: -; j_gene: TRBJ2-7; abundance: -; CDR3nt: TGTGCCAGCTCATCCCCGGAGTTCTACGAGCAGTACTTC; CDR3aa: CASSSPEFYEQYF
v_gene: TRBV19; d_gene: -; j_gene: TRBJ1-3; abundance: -; CDR3nt: TGTGCCAGTAGTATAGGGCTCAACTCTGGAAACACCATATATTTT; CDR3aa: CASSIGLNSGNTIYF
v_gene: TRBV15; d_gene: -; j_gene: TRBJ2-3; abundance: -; CDR3nt: TGTGCCACCAGCAGAGAATCCGGGATTGGCTATACGCAGTATTTT; CDR3aa: CATSRESGIGYTQYF
v_gene: TRBV10-2; d_gene: -; j_gene: TRBJ2-7; abundance: -; CDR3nt: TGCGCCAGCAGTGAACAGGGCCCTACCTACGAGCAGTACTTC; CDR3aa: CASSEQGPTYEQYF
v_gene: TRBV10-3; d_gene: -; j_gene: TRBJ1-6; abundance: few; CDR3nt: TGTGCCATCAGTAGCCGAACCGATAATTCACCCCTCCACTTT; CDR3aa: CAISSRTDNSPLHF
v_gene: TRBV6-1; d_gene: TRBD1; j_gene: TRBJ1-5; abundance: -; CDR3nt: TGTGCCAGCAGTGAGAGGACAGGGGGTAGCCAGCCCCAGCATTTT; CDR3aa: CASSERTGGSQPQHF
v_gene: TRBV7-2; d_gene: TRBD1; j_gene: TRBJ1-1; abundance: -; CDR3nt: TGTGCCAGCAGCCCAGGGGGCGCCGGGTCCACTGAAGCTTTCTTT; CDR3aa: CASSPGGAGSTEAFF
v_gene: TRBV5-4; d_gene: TRBD2; j_gene: TRBJ2-7; abundance: -; CDR3nt: TGTGCCAGCAGGCCAGGCGGGACTAGCGGGAGTTCTACCTACGAGCAGTACTTC; CDR3aa: CASRPGGTSGSSTYEQYF
v_gene: TRBV4-2; d_gene: TRBD1; j_gene: TRBJ2-1; abundance: -; CDR3nt: TGTGCCAGCAGCCAAGCTGAAGGACAGGTGGTGAATGAGCAGTTCTTC; CDR3aa: CASSQAEGQVVNEQFF
v_gene: TRBV11-2; d_gene: -; j_gene: TRBJ1-3; abundance: -; CDR3nt: TGTGCCAGCAGCCCGATGGGCGGACAGAGTGGAAACACCATATATTTT; CDR3aa: CASSPMGGQSGNTIYF
v_gene: TRBV23-1; d_gene: TRBD1; j_gene: TRBJ2-7; abundance: few; CDR3nt: TGCGCCAGCAGTCAATCCGACCCCGGGACAGGGGGGTTAAACGAGCAGTACTTC; CDR3aa: CASSQSDPGTGGLNEQYF
v_gene: TRBV6-5; d_gene: -; j_gene: TRBJ1-2; abundance: -; CDR3nt: TGTGCCAGCAGTCGAACCCCAGGGGAAGGCTACACCTTC; CDR3aa: CASSRTPGEGYTF
v_gene: TRBV27; d_gene: TRBD1; j_gene: TRBJ1-6; abundance: once; CDR3nt: TGTGCCAGCAGTTCCGAGGACAGGGTAGAATCACCCCTCCACTTT; CDR3aa: CASSSEDRVESPLHF
v_gene: TRBV5-1; d_gene: -; j_gene: TRBJ2-3; abundance: -; CDR3nt: TGCGCCAGCAGCTTGACAAGCGGGCGCCGCACAGATACGCAGTATTTT; CDR3aa: CASSLTSGRRTDTQYF
v_gene: TRBV27; d_gene: TRBD2; j_gene: TRBJ2-5; abundance: -; CDR3nt: TGTGCCAGCAGTTTAGCCCAGGGACTAGCGGGGGGGCGGGGAGAGACCCAGTACTTC; CDR3aa: CASSLAQGLAGGRGETQYF
v_gene: TRBV5-6; d_gene: TRBD1; j_gene: TRBJ1-3; abundance: -; CDR3nt: TGTGCCAGCAGCTCCTCGACCGCAGGGGGATCTGGAAACACCATATATTTT; CDR3aa: CASSSSTAGGSGNTIYF
v_gene: TRBV19; d_gene: TRBD2; j_gene: TRBJ2-1; abundance: -; CDR3nt: TGTGCCAGTAGTGTTGGACTAGCGACGAACTCCTACAATGAGCAGTTCTTC; CDR3aa: CASSVGLATNSYNEQFF
v_gene: TRBV19; d_gene: -; j_gene: TRBJ2-2; abundance: -; CDR3nt: TGTGCCAGTAGTTTTAGCAGATTTTACACCGGGGAGCTGTTTTTT; CDR3aa: CASSFSRFYTGELFF
v_gene: TRBV5-1; d_gene: TRBD2; j_gene: TRBJ2-7; abundance: -; CDR3nt: TGCGCCAGCAGCTTGGAAGCGGGGGAGCAGTACTTC; CDR3aa: CASSLEAGEQYF
v_gene: TRBV4-1; d_gene: TRBD1; j_gene: TRBJ2-5; abundance: -; CDR3nt: TGCGCCAGCAGCCAAGTTGGGGACAGGGCACAAGAGACCCAGTACTTC; CDR3aa: CASSQVGDRAQETQYF
v_gene: TRBV5-8; d_gene: -; j_gene: TRBJ2-4; abundance: once; CDR3nt: TGTGCCAGCAGCTTGGAACAAATTCAGTACTTC; CDR3aa: CASSLEQIQYF
v_gene: TRBV6-1; d_gene: -; j_gene: TRBJ1-1; abundance: -; CDR3nt: TGTGCCAGCAGTGCACAGGGAGGGACTGAAGCTTTCTTT; CDR3aa: CASSAQGGTEAFF
v_gene: TRBV30; d_gene: TRBD2; j_gene: TRBJ2-3; abundance: -; CDR3nt: TGTGCCTGCGAATCTGGGGCGGGAGCGCTCGGTACGCAGTATTTT; CDR3aa: CACESGAGALGTQYF
v_gene: TRBV28; d_gene: TRBD1; j_gene: TRBJ1-2; abundance: -; CDR3nt: TGTGCCAGCAGTGGACAGGGGGGACAGACAAACTATGGCTACACCTTC; CDR3aa: CASSGQGGQTNYGYTF